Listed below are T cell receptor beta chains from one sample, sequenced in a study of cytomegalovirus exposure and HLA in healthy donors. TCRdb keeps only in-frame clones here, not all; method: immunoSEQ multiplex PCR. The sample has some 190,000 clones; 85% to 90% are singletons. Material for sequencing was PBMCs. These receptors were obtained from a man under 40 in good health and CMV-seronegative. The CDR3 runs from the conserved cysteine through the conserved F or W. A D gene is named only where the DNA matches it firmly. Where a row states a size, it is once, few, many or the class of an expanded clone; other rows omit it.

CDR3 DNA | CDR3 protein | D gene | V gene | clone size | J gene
TGTGCCAGCACCCAGGGGGCATACGAGCAGTACTTC | CASTQGAYEQYF | TRBD1 | TRBV6-1 | . | TRBJ2-7
TGTGCCACCAGCAGAGATGCAGTTCCCTCGAATACGCAGTATTTT | CATSRDAVPSNTQYF | . | TRBV15 | . | TRBJ2-3
TGTGCCAGCAGCTTAGTAAGGGGGGGGCCCACAGATACGCAGTATTTT | CASSLVRGGPTDTQYF | . | TRBV7-2 | . | TRBJ2-3
TGTGCCAGCTCCCATACGGGGGGGCCCTACAATGAGCAGTTCTTC | CASSHTGGPYNEQFF | TRBD2 | TRBV19 | . | TRBJ2-1
TGTGCCAGCAGCTTGCCCCAGGGGTATGGCTACACCTTC | CASSLPQGYGYTF | . | TRBV5-6 | . | TRBJ1-2
TGCGCCAGCAGCCAAGAGCGGACTGAAGCTTTCTTT | CASSQERTEAFF | . | TRBV4-1 | . | TRBJ1-1
TGCGCCAGCAGCCCCGGGACAGAAAAATTAAAAGCTTTCTTT | CASSPGTEKLKAFF | TRBD1 | TRBV5-1 | . | TRBJ1-1
TGTGCCAGCAAAGGCGGGCCTTACAGCTCCTACAATGAGCAGTTCTTC | CASKGGPYSSYNEQFF | . | TRBV11-3 | . | TRBJ2-1
TGTGCCAGCATTCCACCGGATCAGCCCCAGCATTTT | CASIPPDQPQHF | . | TRBV21-1 | . | TRBJ1-5
TGTGCCAGCAGAATTAGCGGGACCAACACCGGGGAGCTGTTTTTT | CASRISGTNTGELFF | TRBD2 | TRBV28 | once | TRBJ2-2
TGTGCCAGCAGTCGTCAGGGGCCTGCGACTAATGAAAAACTGTTTTTT | CASSRQGPATNEKLFF | . | TRBV19 | . | TRBJ1-4
TGTGCCAGCAGTTTATCGGCGACAGGGGGCGCGACAGATACGCAGTATTTT | CASSLSATGGATDTQYF | TRBD1 | TRBV27 | . | TRBJ2-3
TGTGCCAGCAGTCGACAGTACCCGAACGAGCAGTACTTC | CASSRQYPNEQYF | . | TRBV6-5 | . | TRBJ2-7
TGTGCCAGCAGTCCCTTGGACTCCGATGAGCAGTTCTTC | CASSPLDSDEQFF | . | TRBV6-5 | . | TRBJ2-1
TGCGCCAGCAGCTTGGGACAGGGGAACACCGGGGAGCTGTTTTTT | CASSLGQGNTGELFF | TRBD1 | TRBV5-1 | . | TRBJ2-2
TGTGCCAGCAGCTTGGGTGACAGGGGGGCGAACAATGAGCAGTTCTTC | CASSLGDRGANNEQFF | TRBD1 | TRBV5-4 | . | TRBJ2-1
TGTGCTAGTAGTATAGTTCCGGGACAGTACAATGAGCAGTTCTTC | CASSIVPGQYNEQFF | TRBD1 | TRBV19 | . | TRBJ2-1
TGTGCCAGCAGCTTACCCCCGACAGGGAGTTACGAGCAGTACTTC | CASSLPPTGSYEQYF | TRBD1 | TRBV11-2 | . | TRBJ2-7
TGTGCCAGCAGCTTAGTGGGGACAGGGGGCACAGATACGCAGTATTTT | CASSLVGTGGTDTQYF | TRBD1 | TRBV7-2 | . | TRBJ2-3
TGTGCCAGCAGCTTTGGGGGGGGGACATACAATGAGCAGTTCTTC | CASSFGGGTYNEQFF | . | TRBV28 | . | TRBJ2-1
TGTGCCAGCAGTTCCTACAGGGGGAACACAGATACGCAGTATTTT | CASSSYRGNTDTQYF | TRBD1 | TRBV28 | . | TRBJ2-3
TGTGCCAGCGGGGGCAATAGGGGGAATGAAAAACTGTTTTTT | CASGGNRGNEKLFF | . | TRBV2 | . | TRBJ1-4
TGTGCCAGCAGCCCTTCCCTCCGACAGGGTCCCGGGGAGCTGTTTTTT | CASSPSLRQGPGELFF | TRBD1 | TRBV5-5 | . | TRBJ2-2
TGTGCCAGCAGTCCGGGACAGGCTCCCTCTGGAAACACCATATATTTT | CASSPGQAPSGNTIYF | TRBD1 | TRBV28 | . | TRBJ1-3
TGTGCCAGCAGCTTGGACAGGGTAAACTCTCCCGAATTC | CASSLDRVNSPEF | . | TRBV5-6 | . | TRBJ2-4
TGCGCCAGCAGCGTGCAGGGTGGTACTGAAGCTTTCTTT | CASSVQGGTEAFF | . | TRBV5-1 | . | TRBJ1-1
TGTGCCAGCTCACCATTGTATAGCGGGAGGGCCCACAATGAGCAGTTCTTC | CASSPLYSGRAHNEQFF | TRBD2 | TRBV18 | . | TRBJ2-1
TGTGCCAGTACCCCTGGGCCCAATCAGCCCCAGCATTTT | CASTPGPNQPQHF | . | TRBV19 | once | TRBJ1-5
TGCGCCAGCAGCCAAGTTTTTGCGGGAGTCACCTACAATGAGCAGTTCTTC | CASSQVFAGVTYNEQFF | TRBD2 | TRBV4-1 | . | TRBJ2-1
TGTGCCAGCCGTTGGGGCGGGAGCCCCGGGGAGCTGTTTTTT | CASRWGGSPGELFF | TRBD2 | TRBV6-5 | . | TRBJ2-2
TGTGCCAGCAGCAACCGGGGAGAGGCGGGATCCCCCTATATGGCCCAGTACTTC | CASSNRGEAGSPYMAQYF | . | TRBV21-1 | . | TRBJ2-5
TGTGCCACCAGGCGGAGGGTAGCGGGCCTGAAGACCGGGGAGCTGTTTTTT | CATRRRVAGLKTGELFF | TRBD2 | TRBV11-2 | . | TRBJ2-2